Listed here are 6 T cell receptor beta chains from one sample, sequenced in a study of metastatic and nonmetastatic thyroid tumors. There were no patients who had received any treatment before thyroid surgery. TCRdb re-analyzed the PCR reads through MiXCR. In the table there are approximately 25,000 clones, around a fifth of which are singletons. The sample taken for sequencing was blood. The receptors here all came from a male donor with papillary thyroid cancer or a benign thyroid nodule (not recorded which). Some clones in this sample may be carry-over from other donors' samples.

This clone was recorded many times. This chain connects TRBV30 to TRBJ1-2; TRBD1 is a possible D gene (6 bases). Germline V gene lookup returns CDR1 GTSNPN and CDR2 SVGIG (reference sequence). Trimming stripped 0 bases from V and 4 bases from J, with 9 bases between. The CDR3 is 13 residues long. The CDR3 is CAWSVGGGYGYTF. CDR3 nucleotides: TGTGCCTGGAGTGTTGGGGGCGGCTATGGCTACACCTTC. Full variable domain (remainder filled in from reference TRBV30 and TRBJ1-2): SQTIHQWPATLVQPVGSPLSLECTVEGTSNPNLYWYRQAAGRGLQLLFYSVGIGQISSEVPQNLSASRPQDRQFILSSKKLLLSDSGFYLCAWSVGGGYGYTFGSGTRLTVV.

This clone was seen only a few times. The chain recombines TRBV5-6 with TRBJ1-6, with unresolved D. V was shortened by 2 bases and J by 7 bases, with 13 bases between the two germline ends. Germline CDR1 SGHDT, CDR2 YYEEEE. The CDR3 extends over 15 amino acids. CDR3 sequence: CASSFREVSNSPLHF. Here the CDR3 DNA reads TGTGCCAGCAGCTTCCGGGAGGTGTCCAATTCACCCCTCCACTTT.

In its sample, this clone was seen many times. The CDR3 spells CASSSTRGSGGAADTDTQYF. In DNA, the CDR3 is TGTGCCAGCAGTTCCACCCGCGGTAGCGGGGGGGCGGCGGACACAGATACGCAGTATTTT. The chain has TRBV6-6 and TRBJ2-3, with 11 bases lining up with TRBD2. The CDR3 covers 20 residues. The germline V gene has CDR1 MNHNY and CDR2 SVGAGI (reference sequence). J lost 2 bases, V lost 4 bases, and 17 bases had no gene match.

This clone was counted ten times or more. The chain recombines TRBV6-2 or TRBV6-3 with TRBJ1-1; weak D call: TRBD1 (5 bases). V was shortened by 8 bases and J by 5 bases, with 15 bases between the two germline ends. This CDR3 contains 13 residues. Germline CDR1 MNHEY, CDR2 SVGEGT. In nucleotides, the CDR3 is TGTGCCAGCGGCGGGGGGGTAGGGACTGAAGCTTTCTTT. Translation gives CASGGGVGTEAFF.

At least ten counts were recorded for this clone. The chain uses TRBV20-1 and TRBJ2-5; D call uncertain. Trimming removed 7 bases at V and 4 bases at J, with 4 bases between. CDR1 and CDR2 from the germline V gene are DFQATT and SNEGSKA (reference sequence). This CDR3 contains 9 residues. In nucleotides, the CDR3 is TGCAGTGTCGGAGAGACCCAGTACTTC. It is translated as CSVGETQYF.

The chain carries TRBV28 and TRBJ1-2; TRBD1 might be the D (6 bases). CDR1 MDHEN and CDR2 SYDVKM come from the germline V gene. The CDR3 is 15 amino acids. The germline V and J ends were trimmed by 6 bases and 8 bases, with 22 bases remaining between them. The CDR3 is CASRLPAGTGPGYTF. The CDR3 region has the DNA TGTGCCAGCAGATTACCCGCCGGTACAGGGCCGGGCTACACCTTC.